This is a list of T cell receptor beta chains from one sample in a study of T cell repertoires in cytomegalovirus infection. What these receptors recognize is not known. TCRdb reanalysed the reads using MiXCR and keeps one entry per CDR3 protein. This table has some 800,000 distinct CDR3 sequences, 25% to 30% appearing once. This specimen consisted of cultured CD8+ T cells from PBMCs, obtained from culture after CMV antigen stimulation. These receptors were obtained from a human donor in good health (CMV status not recorded). Some clones in this sample may be carry-over from other donors' samples. Both conserved end residues are part of each CDR3. A D gene is named only where the DNA matches it firmly. A row's size may be missing; if present it is once, few, many or a size class.

length: 16; size: few; J: TRBJ2-2; D: TRBD1; V: TRBV6-1; CDR3: CASSYRDRVGTGELFF; DNA: TGTGCCAGCAGTTATCGCGACAGGGTCGGCACCGGGGAGCTGTTTTTT
length: 15; size: -; J: TRBJ1-1; D: -; V: TRBV7-6; CDR3: CASRKQGVRNTEAFF; DNA: TGTGCCAGCAGAAAACAGGGTGTACGGAACACTGAAGCTTTCTTT
length: 15; size: few; J: TRBJ1-2; D: -; V: TRBV4-2; CDR3: CASSEERRAILGYTF; DNA: TGTGCCAGCAGCGAAGAGAGAAGGGCCATCCTTGGCTACACCTTC
length: 14; size: -; J: TRBJ2-3; D: -; V: TRBV7-2; CDR3: CASSPRAGPDTQYF; DNA: TGTGCCAGCAGCCCGAGGGCAGGGCCAGATACGCAGTATTTT
length: 15; size: -; J: TRBJ2-3; D: TRBD2; V: TRBV5-6; CDR3: CASSHLAGSTDTQYF; DNA: TGTGCCAGCAGCCACCTAGCGGGGAGCACAGATACGCAGTATTTT
length: 14; size: -; J: TRBJ2-1; D: TRBD1; V: TRBV5-1; CDR3: CASSIGQGSDEQFF; DNA: TGCGCCAGCAGCATAGGACAGGGGTCAGATGAGCAGTTCTTC
length: 12; size: -; J: TRBJ2-7; D: -; V: TRBV29-1; CDR3: CSVAGTPDEQYF; DNA: TGCAGCGTTGCGGGGACTCCTGATGAGCAGTACTTC
length: 14; size: few; J: TRBJ1-5; D: -; V: TRBV27; CDR3: CASSSQGTNQPQHF; DNA: TGTGCCAGCAGTTCGCAGGGCACCAATCAGCCCCAGCATTTT
length: 16; size: -; J: TRBJ2-2; D: TRBD1; V: TRBV9; CDR3: CASTTPQQGGTGELFF; DNA: TGTGCCAGCACAACCCCCCAACAGGGGGGAACCGGGGAGCTGTTTTTT
length: 15; size: -; J: TRBJ2-5; D: -; V: TRBV9; CDR3: CASSEDTGSLGTQYF; DNA: TGTGCCAGCAGCGAGGACACCGGATCCCTAGGGACCCAGTACTTC
length: 12; size: few; J: TRBJ1-2; D: -; V: TRBV20-1; CDR3: CSARDKNYGYTF; DNA: TGCAGTGCTAGAGACAAGAACTACGGCTACACCTTC
length: 17; size: -; J: TRBJ1-3; D: -; V: TRBV20-1; CDR3: CSARVRSGPLNGNTIYF; DNA: TGCAGTGCTAGAGTGAGGAGCGGGCCCCTTAATGGAAACACCATATATTTT
length: 15; size: few; J: TRBJ2-1; D: -; V: TRBV7-9; CDR3: CASSLGGAPRDEQFF; DNA: TGTGCCAGCAGCTTAGGGGGGGCCCCCCGGGATGAGCAGTTCTTC
length: 10; size: -; J: TRBJ2-1; D: -; V: TRBV12-3/TRBV12-4; CDR3: CASSGGEQFF; DNA: TGTGCCAGCAGTGGAGGGGAGCAGTTCTTC
length: 14; size: -; J: TRBJ1-2; D: -; V: TRBV7-9; CDR3: CASSLAGDGYGYTF; DNA: TGTGCCAGCAGCTTAGCAGGGGACGGCTATGGCTACACCTTC
length: 15; size: -; J: TRBJ2-1; D: -; V: TRBV28; CDR3: CASSFPRTRTIEQFF; DNA: TGTGCCAGCAGTTTCCCAAGGACTCGAACTATTGAGCAGTTCTTC
length: 15; size: -; J: TRBJ2-1; D: TRBD1; V: TRBV6-1; CDR3: CASSEVRTGWDEQFF; DNA: TGTGCCAGCAGTGAAGTCAGGACAGGGTGGGATGAGCAGTTCTTC
length: 17; size: few; J: TRBJ2-1; D: TRBD1; V: TRBV18; CDR3: CASSPAGTGEVSNEQFF; DNA: TGTGCCAGCTCACCGGCTGGGACAGGGGAGGTCAGCAATGAGCAGTTCTTC
length: 13; size: many; J: TRBJ1-3; D: -; V: TRBV7-8; CDR3: CASSLGGFKLLYF; DNA: TGTGCCAGCAGCTTAGGAGGTTTCAAGTTATTATATTTT
length: 14; size: -; J: TRBJ2-1; D: TRBD2; V: TRBV10-2; CDR3: CASSRLAGYNEQFF; DNA: TGCGCCAGCAGCCGACTAGCGGGGTACAATGAGCAGTTCTTC
length: 15; size: -; J: TRBJ1-4; D: -; V: TRBV10-1; CDR3: CASSESNGGDEKLFF; DNA: TGCGCCAGCAGTGAGTCCAACGGAGGGGATGAAAAACTGTTTTTT
length: 16; size: few; J: TRBJ1-4; D: TRBD1; V: TRBV7-9; CDR3: CASSSGTGRILEKLFF; DNA: TGTGCCAGCAGCTCAGGGACAGGGAGGATCCTTGAAAAACTGTTTTTT
length: 15; size: few; J: TRBJ1-1; D: -; V: TRBV4-1; CDR3: CASSHISSAGTEAFF; DNA: TGCGCCAGCAGCCATATTTCTTCCGCAGGGACTGAAGCTTTCTTT
length: 15; size: once; J: TRBJ1-2; D: -; V: TRBV13; CDR3: CASSPESGSYYGYTF; DNA: TGTGCCAGCAGCCCCGAATCGGGCAGCTACTATGGCTACACCTTC
length: 16; size: few; J: TRBJ2-3; D: -; V: TRBV12-3/TRBV12-4; CDR3: CASSLELGGDTDTQYF; DNA: TGTGCCAGCAGTTTAGAGTTAGGGGGTGATACAGATACGCAGTATTTT
length: 14; size: -; J: TRBJ2-1; D: TRBD2; V: TRBV6-6; CDR3: CASSSAGGLDEQFF; DNA: TGTGCCAGCAGTTCTGCGGGGGGGTTGGACGAGCAGTTCTTC